One and the same sample provided the 22 T cell receptor beta chains below, sequenced in a study of beta chain features in type 1 diabetes. Sequenced material consisted of expressed TCRB transcripts (all of the isolated RNA was reverse transcribed). The data were produced by immunoSEQ multiplex PCR, yet TCRdb's version contains in-frame clones alone and is incomplete. The sample carries some 900,000 clones, 15% to 20% recorded once. The sequencing input was naive CD4+ T cells from blood. These receptor sequences come from a woman younger than 35 in good health.

The genes are TRBV2 and TRBJ2-3, with 7 nucleotides matching TRBD2. This CDR3 contains 14 residues. V was pared by 7 bases and J by 1 base, with 5 bases of the junction left unmatched. Germline V CDR1 and CDR2: SNHLY, FYNNEI. Written as DNA, the CDR3 is TGTGCCAGCAAATTGGGAGGGGGCACAGATACGCAGTATTTT. Its translation: CASKLGGGTDTQYF.

Turning to this clone: The same CDR3 also results from other DNA sequences found in this sample. The chain uses TRBV28 and TRBJ2-2; 12 positions agree with TRBD1. The CDR3 runs to 15 residues. Unmatched junction bases numbered 3, after V lost 4 bases and J lost 6 bases. Germline values: CDR1 MDHEN, CDR2 SYDVKM. For the CDR3, the DNA is TGTGCCAGCAGTTCGGGACAGGGGGCGCCCGGGGAGCTGTTTTTT. The encoded protein is CASSSGQGAPGELFF.

This clone was seen a few times. J is TRBJ2-3 and V is TRBV27; 12 bases fit TRBD2. The germline gives CDR1 MNHEY, CDR2 SMNVEV (reference sequence). This CDR3 region has 15 residues. The V and J ends lost 4 bases and 4 bases, in that order; junction bases with no gene match: 3. This CDR3 is CASSSPSGRADTQYF. CDR3 in DNA: TGTGCCAGCAGTTCACCTAGCGGGAGGGCAGATACGCAGTATTTT.

In this sample, this clone turned up a few times. The rearrangement uses TRBV5-6 and TRBJ1-2, with D possibly matching TRBD1 (5 bases). Trimming cost V 5 bases and J 0 bases, with 8 bases left between them. CDR3 length: 13 residues. CDR1 is SGHDT and CDR2 is YYEEEE in the germline V gene. The CDR3 region is CASRMTANYGYTF. The CDR3 DNA reads TGTGCCAGCAGAATGACAGCTAACTATGGCTACACCTTC.

The chain recombines TRBV27 with TRBJ1-5; D ambiguous. The V and J ends lost 6 bases and 0 bases respectively, with 6 bases between them. Germline V CDR1 and CDR2: MNHEY, SMNVEV (reference sequence). The CDR3 sequence is 13 residues long. This CDR3 is CASSPYSNQPQHF. The CDR3 bases are TGTGCCAGCAGCCCCTATAGCAATCAGCCCCAGCATTTT.

The genes are TRBV7-8 and TRBJ2-5, with no clear D. The CDR3 totals 15 residues. Trimming took off 6 bases at V and 5 bases at J, with 19 bases between the two ends. Germline lookup yields CDR1 SGHVS and CDR2 FQNEAQ. This CDR3 reads CASSPARLVHETQYF. The CDR3 region has the DNA TGTGCCAGCAGTCCAGCGCGTCTAGTTCACGAGACCCAGTACTTC.

The chain recombines TRBV15 with TRBJ2-7; TRBD1 aligns across 8 bases. The CDR3 sequence is 15 residues long. Germline loops: CDR1 LNHNV, CDR2 YYDKDF (reference sequence). After removal of 5 bases from V and 2 bases from J, the junction contained 8 bases not matched to a gene. Here the CDR3 reads CATSQLTQGAYEQYF. CDR3 bases: TGTGCCACCAGCCAACTAACACAGGGGGCCTACGAGCAGTACTTC. The whole variable domain, filled in from reference TRBV15 and TRBJ2-7, reads DAMVIQNPRYQVTQFGKPVTLSCSQTLNHNVMYWYQQKSSQAPKLLFHYYDKDFNNEADTPDNFQSRRPNTSFCFLDIRSPGLGDTAMYLCATSQLTQGAYEQYFGPGTRLTVT.

The rearrangement uses TRBV7-9 and TRBJ2-5; D unclear. Germline V lookup: CDR1 SEHNR, CDR2 FQNEAQ (reference sequence). This CDR3 comprises 12 residues. Deletions cut 5 bases from V and 4 bases from J, with 8 bases between. The CDR3 coding sequence is TGTGCCAGCAGCCTAAAGGGAGAGACCCAGTACTTC. This gives the protein CASSLKGETQYF.

In its sample, this clone was seen a few times. The DNA of the CDR3 is TGCGCCAGCAGCTTGATGATTGGAAGCGGGAGTTTATCAGATACGCAGTATTTT. This translates into CASSLMIGSGSLSDTQYF. The J gene is TRBJ2-3, the V gene TRBV5-1; 8 bases line up with TRBD2. Germline loops: CDR1 SGHRS, CDR2 YFSETQ. CDR3 length: 18 amino acids. Trimming at V came to 1 base and at J to 4 bases, leaving 14 bases not matched to a gene.

The V and J genes are TRBV2 and TRBJ2-1; TRBD2 aligns across 8 bases. Germline V gene sequence: CDR1 SNHLY, CDR2 FYNNEI. Unmatched junction bases numbered 10, after V lost 5 bases and J lost 7 bases. This CDR3 has 15 amino acids. The CDR3 DNA follows: TGTGCCAGCAGTTCCTCGAGCGGGAGTAGGAATGAGCAGTTCTTC. It yields the protein CASSSSSGSRNEQFF.

There are a few counts of this clone. The chain couples TRBV29-1 to TRBJ2-1; D is unclear. Germline loops: CDR1 SQVTM, CDR2 ANQGSEA. The CDR3 spans 13 residues. CDR3: CVIRDPENNEQFF. In nucleotides, the CDR3 is TGCGTCATAAGGGATCCCGAAAACAATGAGCAGTTCTTC.

The J gene is TRBJ2-3, the V gene TRBV5-6, with 7 positions matching TRBD2. The CDR3 consists of 14 residues. V dropped 8 bases and J dropped 0; count of bases not matched to a gene: 6. The V gene's germline CDR1 is SGHDT and CDR2 YYEEEE. CDR3 DNA: TGTGCCAGAACTAGCGACACTAGCACAGATACGCAGTATTTT. Encoded protein: CARTSDTSTDTQYF.

V and J are TRBV6-1 and TRBJ2-1; D uncertain. Between the trimmed V and J ends, which lost 5 bases and 0 bases, there was a span of 8 bases. CDR3 size: 14 residues. Germline V CDR1 and CDR2: MNHNS, SASEGT. The CDR3 nucleotides are TGTGCCAGCAGTAACCCTATCTCCTACAATGAGCAGTTCTTC. Protein sequence: CASSNPISYNEQFF.

The table lists this clone with a few counts. The chain uses TRBV9 and TRBJ2-1, with no clear D. Germline assignment: CDR1 SGDLS and CDR2 YYNGEE. Trimming removed 3 bases from V and 0 bases from J, with 19 bases in between. This CDR3 has 18 amino acids. The CDR3 spells CASSGRSERRSSYNEQFF. DNA for the CDR3: TGTGCCAGCAGCGGACGATCGGAGCGCAGGAGCTCCTACAATGAGCAGTTCTTC.

This clone was counted only a few times. CDR3 in DNA: TGTGCCAGCAGCTTAAGCTTAGACTCTGGCTACAATGAGCAGTTCTTC. Translation gives CASSLSLDSGYNEQFF. This sequence joins TRBV5-4 and TRBJ2-1; unclear D gene. The CDR3 is made up of 16 amino acids. Germline CDR1 reads SGHNT; CDR2 reads YYREEE (reference sequence). The V and J ends lost 2 bases and 3 bases respectively, with 15 bases between them.

The chain couples TRBV6-1 to TRBJ2-5, with D possibly matching TRBD1 (6 bases). Germline CDR1 MNHNS, CDR2 SASEGT. The CDR3 extends over 12 amino acids. V gave up 8 bases and J gave up 6 bases, with 13 bases separating them. The DNA for the CDR3 is TGTGCCAGCGGACAGTCCGGGAAGACCCAGTACTTC. This encodes CASGQSGKTQYF.

The CDR3 protein is CASSIQGGPYEQYF. The CDR3 nucleotides read TGTGCCAGTAGTATTCAGGGAGGTCCCTACGAGCAGTACTTC. The rearrangement links TRBV19 to TRBJ2-7; tentatively, D is TRBD2 (6 bases). The germline gives CDR1 LNHDA, CDR2 SQIVND (reference sequence). The CDR3 covers 14 residues. V gave up 3 bases and J gave up 2 bases, with 11 bases separating them.

This clone was counted only a few times. The chain joins TRBV2 to TRBJ2-7; perhaps TRBD1 as D (6 bases). Trimming pared 6 bases from V and 1 base from J, leaving 13 bases between. The CDR3 runs 14 residues. CDR1 is SNHLY, CDR2 FYNNEI, per germline. The CDR3 region is CASSVSQGSYEQYF. Here the CDR3 DNA reads TGTGCCAGCAGCGTCTCACAGGGTTCCTACGAGCAGTACTTC.

Only a few counts were recorded for this clone. V usage is TRBV5-1 and J usage is TRBJ2-3; 9 nucleotides align to TRBD1. The V gene's germline CDR1 is SGHRS and CDR2 YFSETQ. The CDR3 length is 15 residues. The junction had 6 bases not matched to a gene; V was cut back by 5 bases and J by 2 bases. The CDR3 spells CASSYRDRDTDTQYF. For the CDR3, the DNA is TGCGCCAGCAGTTACCGGGACAGGGACACAGATACGCAGTATTTT.

V gene TRBV7-6 combines with J gene TRBJ2-5; TRBD2 matches at 9 bases. The germline gives CDR1 SGHVS, CDR2 FNYEAQ. This CDR3 has 19 residues. The junction had 15 bases not matched to a gene; V was cut back by 1 base and J by 3 bases. The CDR3 sequence: CASSLGRLAATSGKETQYF. CDR3 DNA sequence: TGTGCCAGCAGCTTAGGTCGACTAGCGGCAACCTCTGGGAAAGAGACCCAGTACTTC.

The chain links TRBV15 to TRBJ2-1, with 13 bases lining up with TRBD2. Germline V gene sequence: CDR1 LNHNV, CDR2 YYDKDF (reference sequence). The CDR3 covers 15 residues. V lost 4 bases and J lost 7; bases outside the gene matches: 4. The CDR3 DNA reads TGTGCCACCAGCAAAGGACTAGCGGGAGCAAATGAGCAGTTCTTC. It specifies CATSKGLAGANEQFF.

This clone was counted a few times. The chain combines TRBV13 with TRBJ2-3; TRBD1 agrees at 8 bases. Per the germline V gene, CDR1 is PRHDT and CDR2 is FYEKMQ (reference sequence). This CDR3 comprises 16 residues. V lost 4 bases to trimming and J lost 0 bases; unmatched junction nucleotides: 6. This chain's CDR3 is CASSCRDRFSTDTQYF. The CDR3 DNA reads TGTGCCAGCAGCTGTCGGGACAGGTTTAGCACAGATACGCAGTATTTT. The full variable domain, completed using reference TRBV13 and TRBJ2-3, is AAGVIQSPRHLIKEKRETATLKCYPIPRHDTVYWYQQGPGQDPQFLISFYEKMQSDKGSIPDRFSAQQFSDYHSELNMSSLELGDSALYFCASSCRDRFSTDTQYFGPGTRLTVL.